This is a list of T cell receptor beta chains from one sample in a study of cytomegalovirus exposure and HLA in healthy donors. This table comes from immunoSEQ multiplex PCR, and its TCRdb copy is limited to in-frame clones, with some not included. Found here are approximately 110,000 clones, around 80% of them singletons; the top ten hold 1.1%. Sequencing was done on a sample of PBMCs. The receptors shown here come from a woman aged 25 to 39 in good health and CMV-seronegative. CDR3s include the opening cysteine and the closing phenylalanine or tryptophan. The order of the fields is V gene, D gene, J gene, clone size, CDR3 protein, CDR3 DNA. A D gene is named only where the DNA matches it firmly. Part of the rows lack a size; the others show once, few, many or a class for expanded clones.

>TRBV9|TRBD1|TRBJ2-3|few
CASSAPGQGGTDTQYF
TGTGCCAGCAGCGCCCCCGGACAGGGTGGCACAGATACGCAGTATTTT
>TRBV11-2|-|TRBJ2-1|-
CASSLSLLYNEQFF
TGTGCCAGCAGCTTATCCCTTCTTTACAATGAGCAGTTCTTC
>TRBV28|-|TRBJ1-2|-
CASSLIGGGRNYGYTF
TGTGCCAGCAGTTTAATTGGGGGCGGACGTAACTATGGCTACACCTTC
>TRBV18|-|TRBJ2-5|-
CASSPLASTTAGETQYF
TGTGCCAGCTCACCATTAGCCTCAACAACCGCCGGGGAGACCCAGTACTTC
>TRBV7-3|-|TRBJ1-2|-
CASSLGAGPSPFLGGYTF
TGTGCCAGCAGCTTAGGTGCGGGCCCTTCCCCATTCTTGGGCGGCTACACCTTC
>TRBV14|-|TRBJ2-5|-
CASSQGSLVINF
TGTGCCAGCAGCCAAGGGTCGTTAGTCATAAACTTC
>TRBV18|-|TRBJ1-4|-
CASSPFIPRGDNEKLFF
TGTGCCAGCTCACCATTTATACCCAGAGGTGATAATGAAAAACTGTTTTTT
>TRBV5-4|-|TRBJ2-3|-
CASSFGIRGPDTQYF
TGTGCCAGCAGCTTTGGAATCAGAGGCCCAGATACGCAGTATTTT
>TRBV5-4|-|TRBJ2-4|-
CASSLEGPENIQYF
TGTGCCAGCAGCTTGGAGGGGCCAGAAAACATTCAGTACTTC
>TRBV19|TRBD1|TRBJ1-2|-
CASRRGQGATYGYTF
TGTGCCAGTAGACGAGGACAGGGGGCAACCTATGGCTACACCTTC
>TRBV4-3|-|TRBJ2-7|-
CASSQDPAAKVKTYEQYF
TGCGCCAGCAGCCAAGACCCCGCGGCAAAGGTAAAGACCTACGAGCAGTACTTC
>TRBV12-5|-|TRBJ1-1|-
CASGLAYHTEAFF
TGTGCTAGTGGTTTGGCCTACCACACTGAAGCTTTCTTT
>TRBV30|-|TRBJ1-2|-
CAWGRNYGYTF
TGTGCCTGGGGCCGAAACTATGGCTACACCTTC
>TRBV5-4|-|TRBJ2-3|-
CASSLKKGGGTDTQYF
TGTGCCAGCAGCTTGAAGAAAGGGGGTGGCACAGATACGCAGTATTTT
>TRBV19|-|TRBJ1-2|-
CASMVRGGSYGYTF
TGTGCCAGTATGGTCCGGGGGGGGAGCTATGGCTACACCTTC
>TRBV4-1|-|TRBJ2-1|once
CASSQADRNSYNEQFF
TGCGCCAGCAGCCAGGCCGACAGGAACTCCTACAATGAGCAGTTCTTC
>TRBV9|TRBD2|TRBJ2-1|-
CASSPLGLLAGGRSNEQFF
TGTGCCAGCAGCCCACTAGGACTACTAGCGGGGGGGCGAAGCAATGAGCAGTTCTTC
>TRBV12-5|-|TRBJ1-1|-
CASAGQLNTEAFF
TGTGCTAGTGCCGGACAGCTAAACACTGAAGCTTTCTTT
>TRBV25-1|-|TRBJ1-1|few
CASSEPETGNTEAFF
TGTGCCAGCAGTGAACCAGAGACAGGGAACACTGAAGCTTTCTTT
>TRBV5-4|TRBD1|TRBJ1-1|few
CASSRGTGGNTEAFF
TGTGCCAGCAGCCGCGGGACAGGGGGGAACACTGAAGCTTTCTTT
>TRBV15|TRBD1|TRBJ1-5|-
CATSRDRGINQPQHF
TGTGCCACCAGCAGAGACAGGGGGATCAATCAGCCCCAGCATTTT